This T cell receptor (beta chain) was retrieved from a study of blood T cells in healthy people across ages. This CDR3 has 14 residues. Per germline, CDR1 SNHLY and CDR2 FYNNEI. J gave up 2 bases and V 6 bases, and 5 bases lay outside the gene matches. As for this clonotype: This sequence may be a read error, since a much larger clone differs from it by one base.

It was with a sample-barcoded 5' primer and a J-beta primer mix that a second PCR of roughly 6 to 11 cycles was run. TCRdb re-analysed the 5' RACE reads in MiXCR, keeping a single row per CDR3 protein. This sample has approximately 680,000 distinct CDR3 sequences; roughly 32% occur once, and the top ten carry about 16%. Sequenced: blood. The V gene is TRBV2, the J gene TRBJ2-5, with 8 positions matching TRBD1. The origin of this receptor is a woman older than 75 in good health. The CDR3 reads CASSRGQEQETQYF. The CDR3 coding sequence is TGTGCCAGCAGCCGGGGACAGGAGCAAGAGACCCAGTACTTC.